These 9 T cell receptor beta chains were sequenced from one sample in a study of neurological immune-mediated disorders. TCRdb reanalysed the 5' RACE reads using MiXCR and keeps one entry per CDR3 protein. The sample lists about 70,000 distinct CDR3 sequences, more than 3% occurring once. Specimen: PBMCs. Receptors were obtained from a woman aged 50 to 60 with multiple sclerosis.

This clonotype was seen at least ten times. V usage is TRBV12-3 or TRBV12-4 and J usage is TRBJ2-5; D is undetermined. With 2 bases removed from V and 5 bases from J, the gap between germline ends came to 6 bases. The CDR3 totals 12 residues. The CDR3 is CASSLTAETQYF. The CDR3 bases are TGTGCCAGCAGTTTAACGGCCGAGACCCAGTACTTC.

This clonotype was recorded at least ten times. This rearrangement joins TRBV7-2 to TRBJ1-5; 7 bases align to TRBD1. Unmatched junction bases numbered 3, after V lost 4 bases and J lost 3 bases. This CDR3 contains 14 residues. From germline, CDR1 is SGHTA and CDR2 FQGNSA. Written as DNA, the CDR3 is TGTGCCAGCAGCTGGACAGGAATCAATCAGCCCCAGCATTTT. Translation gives CASSWTGINQPQHF. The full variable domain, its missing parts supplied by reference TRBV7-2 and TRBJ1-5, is GAGVSQSPSNKVTEKGKDVELRCDPISGHTALYWYRQSLGQGLEFLIYFQGNSAPDKSGLPSDRFSAERTGGSVSTLTIQRTQQEDSAVYLCASSWTGINQPQHFGDGTRLSIL.

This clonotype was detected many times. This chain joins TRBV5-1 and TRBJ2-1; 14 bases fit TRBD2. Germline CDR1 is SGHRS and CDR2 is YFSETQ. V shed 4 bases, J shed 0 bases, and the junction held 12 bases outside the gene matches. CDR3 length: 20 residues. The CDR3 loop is CASSLWTRLAGGSSYNEQFF. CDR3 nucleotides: TGCGCCAGCAGCCTATGGACGAGACTAGCGGGAGGGAGCTCCTACAATGAGCAGTTCTTC.

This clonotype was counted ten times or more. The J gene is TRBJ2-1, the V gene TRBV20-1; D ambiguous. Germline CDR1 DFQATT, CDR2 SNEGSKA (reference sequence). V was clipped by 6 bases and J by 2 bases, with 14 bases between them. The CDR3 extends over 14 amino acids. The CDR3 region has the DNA TGCAGTGCCCCGAAATTGAAAGCCTACAATGAGCAGTTCTTC. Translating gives CSAPKLKAYNEQFF.

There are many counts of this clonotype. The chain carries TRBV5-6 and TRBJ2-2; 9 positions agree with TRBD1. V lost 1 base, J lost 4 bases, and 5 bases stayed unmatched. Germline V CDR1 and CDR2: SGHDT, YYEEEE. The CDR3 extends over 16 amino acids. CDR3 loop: CASSLPTGGVTGELFF. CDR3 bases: TGTGCCAGCAGCTTGCCGACAGGGGGGGTCACCGGGGAGCTGTTTTTT.

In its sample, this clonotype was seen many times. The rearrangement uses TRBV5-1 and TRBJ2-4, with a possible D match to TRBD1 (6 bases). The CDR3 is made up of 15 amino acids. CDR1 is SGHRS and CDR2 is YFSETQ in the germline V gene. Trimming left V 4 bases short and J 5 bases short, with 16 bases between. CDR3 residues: CASSLVPGTQNIQYF. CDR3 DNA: TGCGCCAGCAGCCTCGTCCCCGGGACACAAAACATTCAGTACTTC.

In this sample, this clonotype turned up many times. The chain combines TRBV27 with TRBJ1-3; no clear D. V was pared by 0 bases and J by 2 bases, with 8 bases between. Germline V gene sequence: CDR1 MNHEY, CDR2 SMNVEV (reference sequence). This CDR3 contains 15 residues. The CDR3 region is CASSLSVTAGNTIYF. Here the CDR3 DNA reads TGTGCCAGCAGTTTATCAGTAACAGCTGGAAACACCATATATTTT.

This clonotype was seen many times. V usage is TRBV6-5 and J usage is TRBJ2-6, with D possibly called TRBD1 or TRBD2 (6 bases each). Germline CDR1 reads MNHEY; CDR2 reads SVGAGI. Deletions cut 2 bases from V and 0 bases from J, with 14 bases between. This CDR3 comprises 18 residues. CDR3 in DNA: TGTGCCAGCAGTTACAGGGGGGTCTCTCTCTCTGGGGCCAACGTCCTGACTTTC. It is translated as CASSYRGVSLSGANVLTF.

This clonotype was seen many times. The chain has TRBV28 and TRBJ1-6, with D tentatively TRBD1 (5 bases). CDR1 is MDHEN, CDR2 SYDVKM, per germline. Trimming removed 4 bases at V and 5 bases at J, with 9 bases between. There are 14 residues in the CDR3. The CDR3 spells CASSYRQNNSPLHF. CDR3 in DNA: TGTGCCAGCAGTTACAGGCAGAATAATTCACCCCTCCACTTT.